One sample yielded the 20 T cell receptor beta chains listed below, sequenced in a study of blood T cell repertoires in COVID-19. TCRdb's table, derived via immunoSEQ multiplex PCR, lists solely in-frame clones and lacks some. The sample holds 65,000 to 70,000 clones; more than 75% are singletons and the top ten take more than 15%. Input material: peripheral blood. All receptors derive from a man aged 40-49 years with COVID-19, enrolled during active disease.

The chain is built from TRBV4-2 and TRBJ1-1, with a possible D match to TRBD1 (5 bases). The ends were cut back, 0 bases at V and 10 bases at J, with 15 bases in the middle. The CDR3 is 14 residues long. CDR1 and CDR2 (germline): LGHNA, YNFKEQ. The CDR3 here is CASSQDSGHQGAFF. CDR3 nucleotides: TGTGCCAGCAGCCAAGATTCCGGCCATCAGGGAGCTTTCTTT.

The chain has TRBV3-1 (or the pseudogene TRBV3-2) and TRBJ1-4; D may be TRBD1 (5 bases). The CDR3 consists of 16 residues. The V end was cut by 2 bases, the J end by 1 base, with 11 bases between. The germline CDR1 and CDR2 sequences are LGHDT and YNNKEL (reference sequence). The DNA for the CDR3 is TGTGCCAGCAGCCAATTTGCAGGGTTAACTAATGAAAAACTGTTTTTT. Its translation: CASSQFAGLTNEKLFF.

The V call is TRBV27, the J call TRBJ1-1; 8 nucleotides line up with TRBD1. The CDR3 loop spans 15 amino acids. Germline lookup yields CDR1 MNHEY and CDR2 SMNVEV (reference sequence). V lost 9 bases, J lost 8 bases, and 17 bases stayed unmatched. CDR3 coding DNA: TGTGCCAGTTCTCAGGGGGCACGCGTTCGAAGGGAAGCTTTCTTT. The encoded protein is CASSQGARVRREAFF.

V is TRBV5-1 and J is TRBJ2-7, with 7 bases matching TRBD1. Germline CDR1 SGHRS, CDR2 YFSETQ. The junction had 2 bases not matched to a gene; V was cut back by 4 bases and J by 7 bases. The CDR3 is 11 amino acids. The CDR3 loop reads CASSGDREQYF. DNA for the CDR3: TGCGCCAGCAGCGGGGACAGAGAGCAGTACTTC.

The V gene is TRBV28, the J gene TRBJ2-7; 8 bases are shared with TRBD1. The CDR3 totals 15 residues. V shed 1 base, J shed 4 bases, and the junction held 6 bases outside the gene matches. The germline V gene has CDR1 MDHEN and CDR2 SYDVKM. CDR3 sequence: CASSLYGTGGYEQYF. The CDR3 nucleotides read TGTGCCAGCAGTTTATATGGGACAGGAGGATACGAGCAGTACTTC.

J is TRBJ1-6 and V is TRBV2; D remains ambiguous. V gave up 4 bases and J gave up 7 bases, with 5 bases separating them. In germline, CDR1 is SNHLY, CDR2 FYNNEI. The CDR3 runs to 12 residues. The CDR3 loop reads CASSVENSPLHF. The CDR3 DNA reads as TGTGCCAGCAGTGTAGAGAATTCACCCCTCCACTTT.

The CDR3 reads CAISGFEGWTCTDTQYF. The CDR3, as DNA: TGTGCCATCAGTGGGTTTGAGGGATGGACCTGCACAGATACGCAGTATTTT. The rearrangement links TRBV10-3 to TRBJ2-3; D perhaps matches TRBD2 (5 bases). The CDR3 extends over 17 amino acids. Germline V gene lookup returns CDR1 ENHRY and CDR2 SYGVKD. V was cut by 4 bases and J by 1 base, with 18 bases left in between.

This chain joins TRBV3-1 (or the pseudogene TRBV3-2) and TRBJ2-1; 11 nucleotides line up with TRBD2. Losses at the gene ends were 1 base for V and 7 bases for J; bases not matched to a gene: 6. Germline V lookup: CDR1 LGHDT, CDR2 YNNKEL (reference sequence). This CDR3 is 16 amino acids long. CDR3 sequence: CASSQAIAGGQNEQFF. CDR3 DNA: TGTGCCAGCAGCCAAGCAATAGCGGGGGGGCAGAATGAGCAGTTCTTC.

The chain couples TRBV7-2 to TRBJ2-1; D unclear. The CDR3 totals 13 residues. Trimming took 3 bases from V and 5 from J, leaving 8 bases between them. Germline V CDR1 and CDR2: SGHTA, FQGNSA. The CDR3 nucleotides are TGTGCCAGCAGCTTGGTAACAGACAATGAGCAGTTCTTC. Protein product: CASSLVTDNEQFF.

In nucleotides, the CDR3 is TGTGCCAGCATATCGGGACAGGGTTACATTCAGTACTTC. It encodes CASISGQGYIQYF. The J gene is TRBJ2-4, the V gene TRBV6-5; the match to TRBD1 covers 9 bases. This CDR3 is built from 13 residues. The germline V gene encodes CDR1 MNHEY and CDR2 SVGAGI. The ends lost 7 bases at V and 8 bases at J; junction bases unmatched: 6.

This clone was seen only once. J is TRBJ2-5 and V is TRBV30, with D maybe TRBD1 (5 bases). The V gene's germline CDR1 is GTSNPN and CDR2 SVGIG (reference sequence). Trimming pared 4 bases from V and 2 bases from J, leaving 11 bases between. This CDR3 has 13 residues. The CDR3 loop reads CAWIPQAQETQYF. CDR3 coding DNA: TGTGCCTGGATCCCACAGGCGCAAGAGACCCAGTACTTC.

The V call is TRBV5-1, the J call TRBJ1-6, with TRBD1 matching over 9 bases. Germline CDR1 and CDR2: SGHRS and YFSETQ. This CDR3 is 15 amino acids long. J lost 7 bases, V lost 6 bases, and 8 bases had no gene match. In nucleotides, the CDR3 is TGCGCCAGCACCTTTTCGACAGGGGGAAATTCACCCCTCCACTTT. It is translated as CASTFSTGGNSPLHF. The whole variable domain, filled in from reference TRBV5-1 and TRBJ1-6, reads KAGVTQTPRYLIKTRGQQVTLSCSPISGHRSVSWYQQTPGQGLQFLFEYFSETQRNKGNFPGRFSGRQFSNSRSEMNVSTLELGDSALYLCASTFSTGGNSPLHFGNGTRLTVT.

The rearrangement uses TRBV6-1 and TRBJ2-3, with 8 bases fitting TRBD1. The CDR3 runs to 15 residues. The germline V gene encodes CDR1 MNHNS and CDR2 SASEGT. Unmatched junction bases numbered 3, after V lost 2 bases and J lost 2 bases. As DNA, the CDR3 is TGTGCCAGCAGTGAAAGACAGGGGATCACAGATACGCAGTATTTT. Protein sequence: CASSERQGITDTQYF.

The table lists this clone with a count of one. Here the CDR3 reads CASRYTSGGVVETQYF. CDR3 in DNA: TGTGCCAGCAGATACACTAGCGGGGGGGTCGTGGAGACCCAGTACTTC. This sequence joins TRBV6-6 and TRBJ2-5, with 13 bases aligning to TRBD2. J gave up 5 bases and V 6 bases, and 9 bases lay outside the gene matches. CDR3 size: 16 residues. Germline V gives CDR1 MNHNY, CDR2 SVGAGI (reference sequence).

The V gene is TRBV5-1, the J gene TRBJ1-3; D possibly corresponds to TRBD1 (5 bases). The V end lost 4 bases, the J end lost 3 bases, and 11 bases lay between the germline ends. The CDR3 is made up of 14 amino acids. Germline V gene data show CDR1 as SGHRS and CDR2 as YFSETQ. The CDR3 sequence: CASSPRGGGNTIYF. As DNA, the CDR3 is TGCGCCAGCAGCCCCCGGGGGGGTGGAAACACCATATATTTT.

The CDR3 bases are TGTGCCAGCAGCTTAGACGGCGGGGAGACCCAGTACTTC. Amino acids: CASSLDGGETQYF. V and J are TRBV7-9 and TRBJ2-5; D may be TRBD2 (5 bases). Trimming shortened V by 1 base and J by 5 bases, and 8 bases separated the two germline ends. The CDR3 is 13 residues long. The germline V gene encodes CDR1 SEHNR and CDR2 FQNEAQ (reference sequence). Filled out from reference TRBV7-9 and TRBJ2-5, the complete variable domain reads DTGVSQNPRHKITKRGQNVTFRCDPISEHNRLYWYRQTLGQGPEFLTYFQNEAQLEKSRLLSDRFSAERPKGSFSTLEIQRTEQGDSAMYLCASSLDGGETQYFGPGTRLLVL.

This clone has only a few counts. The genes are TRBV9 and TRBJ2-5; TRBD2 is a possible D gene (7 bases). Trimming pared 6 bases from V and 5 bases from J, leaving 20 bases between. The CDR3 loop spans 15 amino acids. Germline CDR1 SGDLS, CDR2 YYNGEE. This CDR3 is CASTAGGATDETQYF. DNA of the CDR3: TGTGCCAGCACTGCTGGGGGGGCCACGGATGAGACCCAGTACTTC.

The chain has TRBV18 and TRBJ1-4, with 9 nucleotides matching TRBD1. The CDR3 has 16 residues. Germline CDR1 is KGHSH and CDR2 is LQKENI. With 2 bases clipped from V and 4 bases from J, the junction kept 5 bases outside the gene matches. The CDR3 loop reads CASSPTTGGFNEKLFF. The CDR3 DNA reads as TGTGCCAGCTCACCAACTACAGGGGGCTTTAATGAAAAACTGTTTTTT.

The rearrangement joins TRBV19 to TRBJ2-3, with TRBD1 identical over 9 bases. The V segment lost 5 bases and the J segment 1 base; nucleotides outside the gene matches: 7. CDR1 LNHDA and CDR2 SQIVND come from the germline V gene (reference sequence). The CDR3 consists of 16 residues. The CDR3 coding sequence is TGTGCCAGTAGTTCCGGGACAGGGCAGGGCACAGATACGCAGTATTTT. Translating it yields CASSSGTGQGTDTQYF.

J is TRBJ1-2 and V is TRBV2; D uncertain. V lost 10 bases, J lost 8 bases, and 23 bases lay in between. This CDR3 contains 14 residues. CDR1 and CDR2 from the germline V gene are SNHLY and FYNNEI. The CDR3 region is CAIGETDYKSGYTF. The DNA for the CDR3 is TGTGCCATCGGGGAAACAGATTATAAATCGGGCTACACCTTC.